These 32 T cell receptor beta chains originate from one sample sequenced in a study of T cell responses to AZD1222 COVID-19 vaccine. Assay: immunoSEQ multiplex PCR; the TCRdb copy retains only in-frame clones and omits some. The table lists around 120,000 clones, 85% to 90% of them singletons. This specimen was peripheral blood, taken on day 0 of AZD1222 vaccination. The receptors derive from an adult in good health.

V and J are TRBV7-9 and TRBJ1-5, with D uncertain. Germline lookup yields CDR1 SEHNR and CDR2 FQNEAQ (reference sequence). V was clipped by 1 base and J by 0 bases, with 4 bases between them. This CDR3 is built from 14 residues. The CDR3 nucleotides are TGTGCCAGCAGCTTAGGGTTTAGCAATCAGCCCCAGCATTTT. Its translation: CASSLGFSNQPQHF.

This chain connects TRBV7-3 to TRBJ2-1, with TRBD1 matching over 8 bases. The junction had 3 bases not matched to a gene; V was cut back by 5 bases and J by 0 bases. Germline values: CDR1 SGHTA, CDR2 FQGTGA. This CDR3 spans 15 amino acids. The CDR3: CASSVQGGSYNEQFF. The CDR3 DNA is TGTGCCAGCAGCGTACAGGGGGGCTCCTACAATGAGCAGTTCTTC.

The chain uses TRBV2 and TRBJ1-1; TRBD1 aligns across 9 bases. Per the germline V gene, CDR1 is SNHLY and CDR2 is FYNNEI. This CDR3 comprises 12 residues. V was pared by 4 bases and J by 10 bases, with 4 bases of the junction left unmatched. DNA of the CDR3: TGTGCCAGCAGTGCGGACAGGGGAAGAGCTTTCTTT. Protein: CASSADRGRAFF.

Only one count was recorded for this clone. The rearrangement joins TRBV6-5 to TRBJ1-6; D perhaps matches TRBD1 (5 bases). V was shortened by 8 bases and J by 10 bases, with 15 bases between the two germline ends. The CDR3 is made up of 13 amino acids. Germline V lookup: CDR1 MNHEY, CDR2 SVGAGI. The chain's CDR3 is CASRTGGWSPLHF. The CDR3, as DNA: TGTGCCAGCCGTACAGGCGGATGGTCACCCCTCCACTTT.

J is TRBJ2-1 and V is TRBV27; D possibly corresponds to TRBD1 (5 bases). The germline CDR1 and CDR2 sequences are MNHEY and SMNVEV (reference sequence). There are 15 residues in the CDR3. V was pared by 6 bases and J by 0 bases, with 12 bases between. The CDR3 spells CASSLTASSYNEQFF. The CDR3 nucleotides are TGTGCCAGCAGCCTGACAGCCAGCTCCTACAATGAGCAGTTCTTC.

This chain joins TRBV9 and TRBJ1-6; D is unresolved. This CDR3 has 14 residues. Germline CDR1 is SGDLS and CDR2 is YYNGEE. V gave up 0 bases and J gave up 7 bases, with 8 bases separating them. The CDR3 loop reads CASSVGAGNSPLHF. Here the CDR3 DNA reads TGTGCCAGCAGCGTAGGGGCAGGAAATTCACCCCTCCACTTT.

There are a few counts of this clone. The chain is built from TRBV15 and TRBJ1-2, with TRBD1 matching over 10 bases. Germline V CDR1 and CDR2: LNHNV, YYDKDF (reference sequence). The CDR3 is 14 residues long. The trim removed 6 bases at V and 6 bases at J, leaving 7 bases unmatched. The CDR3 DNA sequence: TGTGCCACCAGTAGGGCCGGGACAGGGGATGGCTACACCTTC. Protein: CATSRAGTGDGYTF. The full variable domain, completed using reference TRBV15 and TRBJ1-2, is DAMVIQNPRYQVTQFGKPVTLSCSQTLNHNVMYWYQQKSSQAPKLLFHYYDKDFNNEADTPDNFQSRRPNTSFCFLDIRSPGLGDTAMYLCATSRAGTGDGYTFGSGTRLTVV.

The chain recombines TRBV19 with TRBJ2-2; D not certain. V shed 5 bases and J shed 7 bases, with 11 bases lying between them. CDR1 and CDR2 from the germline V gene are LNHDA and SQIVND (reference sequence). This CDR3 has 13 amino acids. Here the CDR3 reads CASSLNLDGELFF. The CDR3 nucleotides are TGTGCCAGTAGTCTTAACCTCGACGGGGAGCTGTTTTTT.

The gene calls are TRBV5-1 and TRBJ1-3; D may be TRBD1 (5 bases). The V gene lost 0 bases and the J gene lost 4 bases, with 14 bases spanning the gap. The CDR3 has 16 amino acids. Germline CDR1 is SGHRS and CDR2 is YFSETQ. The CDR3, as DNA: TGCGCCAGCAGCTTGGCATCCGGGGGGTCCGGAAACACCATATATTTT. Translated: CASSLASGGSGNTIYF.

The chain combines TRBV2 with TRBJ1-6, with D hard to call. The CDR3 extends over 12 amino acids. Looked up from germline, CDR1 is SNHLY and CDR2 is FYNNEI. The ends were cut back, 3 bases at V and 7 bases at J, with 4 bases in the middle. The CDR3: CASSERNSPLHF. CDR3 in DNA: TGTGCCAGCAGTGAGCGCAATTCACCCCTCCACTTT.

This sequence joins TRBV6-1 and TRBJ1-6, with D hard to call. The CDR3 has 12 residues. CDR1 is MNHNS, CDR2 SASEGT, per germline. The ends were cut back, 1 base at V and 8 bases at J, with 3 bases in the middle. The CDR3 nucleotides read TGTGCCAGCAGTGAAGGTTATTCACCCCTCCACTTT. It encodes CASSEGYSPLHF.

The V gene is TRBV18, the J gene TRBJ1-4, with a tentative D call TRBD1 (6 bases). The germline gives CDR1 KGHSH, CDR2 LQKENI. The CDR3 runs to 17 residues. Trimming left V 2 bases short and J 2 bases short, with 15 bases between. The CDR3 nucleotides read TGTGCCAGCTCACCATTGGCAGGGGATAGCACTAATGAAAAACTGTTTTTT. This encodes CASSPLAGDSTNEKLFF.

The chain links TRBV28 to TRBJ1-4; weak D call: TRBD1 (5 bases). Between the trimmed V and J ends, which lost 4 bases and 11 bases, there was a span of 17 bases. The CDR3 is 14 residues long. CDR1 and CDR2 from the germline V gene are MDHEN and SYDVKM. CDR3 protein: CASSSGTGVEKLFF. The DNA for the CDR3 is TGTGCCAGCAGTTCCGGGACGGGCGTGGAGAAACTGTTTTTT. The whole variable domain, remainder taken from reference TRBV28 and TRBJ1-4, is DVKVTQSSRYLVKRTGEKVFLECVQDMDHENMFWYRQDPGLGLRLIYFSYDVKMKEKGDIPEGYSVSREKKERFSLILESASTNQTSMYLCASSSGTGVEKLFFGSGTQLSVL.

The CDR3, as DNA: TGTGCCAGCAGCTTTAGGACTAGCGGGGAACACAATGAGCAGTTCTTC. Residues: CASSFRTSGEHNEQFF. This chain uses TRBV11-2 with TRBJ2-1; 12 bases are shared with TRBD2. Germline V gene sequence: CDR1 SGHAT, CDR2 FQNNGV. There are 16 residues in the CDR3. Trimming cost V 3 bases and J 5 bases; bases outside gene matches: 5.

The V gene is TRBV6-1, the J gene TRBJ1-3; D perhaps matches TRBD1 (5 bases). V was cut by 1 base and J by 1 base, with 8 bases left in between. Germline CDR1 reads MNHNS; CDR2 reads SASEGT. The CDR3 runs to 15 residues. CDR3 residues: CASSEDGASGNTIYF. The CDR3 bases are TGTGCCAGCAGTGAAGACGGGGCTTCTGGAAACACCATATATTTT.

The V and J genes are TRBV14 and TRBJ2-7; TRBD2 aligns across 7 bases. Germline CDR1 is SGHDN and CDR2 is FVKESK. The V and J ends lost 3 bases and 6 bases, in that order; junction bases with no gene match: 11. The CDR3 covers 15 residues. CDR3 nucleotide sequence: TGTGCCAGCAGCCAGCCGGGGGGTTTCGGGCTCGAGCAGTACTTC. It yields the protein CASSQPGGFGLEQYF.

The genes are TRBV14 and TRBJ1-4, with unresolved D. This CDR3 has 12 residues. Germline-derived CDR1 and CDR2 are SGHDN and FVKESK. V lost 1 base and J lost 10, with 7 bases in between. The CDR3 nucleotides read TGTGCCAGCAGCCAAGTATGGGGAAAACTGTTTTTT. Amino acids: CASSQVWGKLFF. Full variable domain (outside the CDR3, taken from reference TRBV14 and TRBJ1-4): EAGVTQFPSHSVIEKGQTVTLRCDPISGHDNLYWYRRVMGKEIKFLLHFVKESKQDESGMPNNRFLAERTGGTYSTLKVQPAELEDSGVYFCASSQVWGKLFFGSGTQLSVL.

The chain combines TRBV9 with TRBJ1-6; TRBD1 might be the D (6 bases). Germline loops: CDR1 SGDLS, CDR2 YYNGEE. CDR3 size: 13 residues. Trimming shortened V by 7 bases and J by 5 bases, and 10 bases separated the two germline ends. CDR3 sequence reads: CASGQNHNSPLHF. The CDR3 DNA follows: TGTGCCAGCGGACAGAATCATAATTCACCCCTCCACTTT.

This clone was detected only once. The V call is TRBV5-1, the J call TRBJ2-7, with 11 positions matching TRBD2. The CDR3 is 16 amino acids. After removal of 3 bases from V and 4 bases from J, the junction contained 9 bases not matched to a gene. From germline, CDR1 is SGHRS and CDR2 YFSETQ. CDR3 sequence: CASSSPGTSGSYEQYF. The CDR3 region has the DNA TGCGCCAGCAGCTCCCCCGGGACTAGCGGCTCGTACGAGCAGTACTTC.

This chain links TRBV3-1 (or the pseudogene TRBV3-2) with TRBJ1-2; 7 nucleotides align to TRBD1. J was trimmed by 5 bases and V by 4 bases; bases with no gene match: 16. The CDR3 totals 17 residues. CDR1 is LGHDT and CDR2 is YNNKEL in the germline V gene (reference sequence). The CDR3 nucleotides read TGTGCCAGCAGCCCAAATATAGGACAGGCGCAACCATATGGCTACACCTTC. This codes for CASSPNIGQAQPYGYTF.

The chain links TRBV7-3 to TRBJ2-7; D possibly corresponds to TRBD1 (5 bases). Trimming stripped 0 bases from V and 3 bases from J, with 9 bases between. The CDR3 covers 14 residues. CDR1 is SGHTA, CDR2 FQGTGA, per germline. CDR3 DNA: TGTGCCAGCAGCTTAACCCGGACAAGCTACGAGCAGTACTTC. Translation gives CASSLTRTSYEQYF. Drawing the rest from reference TRBV7-3 and TRBJ2-7, the complete variable domain is GAGVSQTPSNKVTEKGKYVELRCDPISGHTALYWYRQSLGQGPEFLIYFQGTGAADDSGLPNDRFFAVRPEGSVSTLKIQRTERGDSAVYLCASSLTRTSYEQYFGPGTRLTVT.

At least ten counts were recorded for this clone. The gene calls are TRBV6-5 and TRBJ1-1, with D unclear. This CDR3 comprises 13 residues. Looked up from germline, CDR1 is MNHEY and CDR2 is SVGAGI. Trimming removed 3 bases from V and 0 bases from J, with 5 bases in between. The CDR3 region is CASSYTMNTEAFF. As DNA, the CDR3 is TGTGCCAGCAGTTATACGATGAACACTGAAGCTTTCTTT.

This clone is medium-sized by share. Other DNA variants within this sample encode the same CDR3. J is TRBJ1-1 and V is TRBV7-6, with D hard to call. This CDR3 contains 13 residues. Trimming cost V 2 bases and J 0 bases, with 4 bases left between them. Germline loops: CDR1 SGHVS, CDR2 FNYEAQ. DNA of the CDR3: TGTGCCAGCAGCTTAAGTGTGAACACTGAAGCTTTCTTT. Protein: CASSLSVNTEAFF.

This clone was seen a single time. V is TRBV3-1 (or the pseudogene TRBV3-2) and J is TRBJ1-2; the D is unclear. Looked up from germline, CDR1 is LGHDT and CDR2 is YNNKEL (reference sequence). Trimming pared 3 bases from V and 6 bases from J, leaving 11 bases between. The CDR3 extends over 13 amino acids. The CDR3 coding sequence is TGTGCCAGCAGCCAGCGCCAGAACCATGGCTACACCTTC. It translates to CASSQRQNHGYTF.

This sequence joins TRBV10-3 and TRBJ1-1, with 7 positions matching TRBD1. The CDR3 length is 13 residues. J gave up 0 bases and V 10 bases, and 5 bases lay outside the gene matches. Looked up from germline, CDR1 is ENHRY and CDR2 is SYGVKD. The CDR3: CATRTGLNTEAFF. DNA for the CDR3: TGTGCCACTCGGACAGGATTGAACACTGAAGCTTTCTTT.

The chain links TRBV7-2 to TRBJ2-7; TRBD1 matches at 7 bases. Per germline, CDR1 SGHTA and CDR2 FQGNSA. This CDR3 contains 14 residues. The trim removed 4 bases at V and 5 bases at J, leaving 8 bases unmatched. The CDR3 reads CASSYRQGWDEQYF. CDR3 DNA sequence: TGTGCCAGCAGCTACCGACAGGGCTGGGACGAGCAGTACTTC.

The chain is built from TRBV2 and TRBJ1-4, with 8 positions matching TRBD1. Germline CDR1 reads SNHLY; CDR2 reads FYNNEI. The ends lost 4 bases at V and 8 bases at J; junction bases unmatched: 9. This CDR3 is built from 15 residues. For the CDR3, the DNA is TGTGCCAGCAGTGTAGGACAGGGCAATTGGGAAAAACTGTTTTTT. The encoded protein is CASSVGQGNWEKLFF.

This chain links TRBV19 with TRBJ1-5, with TRBD1 as a possible D gene (6 bases). CDR1 is LNHDA, CDR2 SQIVND, per germline (reference sequence). The CDR3 loop spans 16 amino acids. Trimming removed 7 bases from V and 0 bases from J, with 16 bases in between. This CDR3 is CASTLTGWDSNQPQHF. The CDR3 DNA is TGTGCCAGTACCCTCACAGGGTGGGATAGCAATCAGCCCCAGCATTTT. Filled out from reference TRBV19 and TRBJ1-5, the complete variable domain reads DGGITQSPKYLFRKEGQNVTLSCEQNLNHDAMYWYRQDPGQGLRLIYYSQIVNDFQKGDIAEGYSVSREKKESFPLTVTSAQKNPTAFYLCASTLTGWDSNQPQHFGDGTRLSIL.

The V call is TRBV7-3, the J call TRBJ2-1; tentatively, D is TRBD2 (6 bases). Trimming removed 0 bases at V and 8 bases at J, with 20 bases between. Germline V gene sequence: CDR1 SGHTA, CDR2 FQGTGA. The CDR3 spans 17 residues. Here the CDR3 reads CASSLTRYEGGRDEQFF. CDR3 bases: TGTGCCAGCAGCTTAACTCGGTACGAGGGAGGTCGTGATGAGCAGTTCTTC.

The chain links TRBV6-5 to TRBJ2-5, with D possibly matching TRBD1 (6 bases). Per germline, CDR1 MNHEY and CDR2 SVGAGI. Trimming removed 7 bases at V and 5 bases at J, with 17 bases between. There are 14 residues in the CDR3. This CDR3 is CASTGAGVAETQYF. CDR3 sequence (DNA): TGTGCCAGCACTGGGGCAGGGGTTGCGGAGACCCAGTACTTC.

The rearrangement uses TRBV7-2 and TRBJ1-5; unclear D gene. The CDR3 spans 13 residues. Germline V CDR1 and CDR2: SGHTA, FQGNSA. V lost 5 bases and J lost 1, with 6 bases in between. The CDR3 DNA follows: TGTGCCAGCAGCCCAGGAAGCAATCAGCCCCAGCATTTT. Residues: CASSPGSNQPQHF. The whole variable domain, filled in from reference TRBV7-2 and TRBJ1-5, reads GAGVSQSPSNKVTEKGKDVELRCDPISGHTALYWYRQSLGQGLEFLIYFQGNSAPDKSGLPSDRFSAERTGGSVSTLTIQRTQQEDSAVYLCASSPGSNQPQHFGDGTRLSIL.

The chain has TRBV20-1 and TRBJ2-1; D gene unclear. CDR3 length: 11 amino acids. Germline V lookup: CDR1 DFQATT, CDR2 SNEGSKA (reference sequence). Trimming left V 5 bases short and J 7 bases short, with 9 bases between. CDR3 coding DNA: TGCAGTGCTCCGGCTCTTAATGAGCAGTTCTTC. This translates into CSAPALNEQFF.